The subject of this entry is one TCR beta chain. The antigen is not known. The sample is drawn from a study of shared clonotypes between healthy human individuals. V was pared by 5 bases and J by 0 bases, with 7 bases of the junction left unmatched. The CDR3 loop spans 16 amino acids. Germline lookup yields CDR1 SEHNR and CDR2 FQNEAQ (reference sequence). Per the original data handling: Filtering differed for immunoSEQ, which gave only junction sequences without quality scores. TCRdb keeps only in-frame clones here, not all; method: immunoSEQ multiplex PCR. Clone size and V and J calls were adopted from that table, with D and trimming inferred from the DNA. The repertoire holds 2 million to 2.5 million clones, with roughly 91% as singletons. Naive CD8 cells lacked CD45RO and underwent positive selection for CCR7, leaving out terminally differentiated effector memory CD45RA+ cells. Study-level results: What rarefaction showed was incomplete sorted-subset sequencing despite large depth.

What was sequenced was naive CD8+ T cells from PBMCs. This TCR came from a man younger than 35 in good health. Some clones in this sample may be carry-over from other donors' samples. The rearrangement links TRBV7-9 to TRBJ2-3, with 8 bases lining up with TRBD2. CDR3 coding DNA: TGTGCCAGCAGCCCCTCAGCGGGAGAAAGCACAGATACGCAGTATTTT. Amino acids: CASSPSAGESTDTQYF. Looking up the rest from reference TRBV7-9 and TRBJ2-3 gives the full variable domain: DTGVSQNPRHKITKRGQNVTFRCDPISEHNRLYWYRQTLGQGPEFLTYFQNEAQLEKSRLLSDRFSAERPKGSFSTLEIQRTEQGDSAMYLCASSPSAGESTDTQYFGPGTRLTVL.